The T cell receptor beta chain under discussion was sequenced for a study of CD8 T cells in ankylosing spondylitis. Study results and limitations: Disease-linked clones bore a CD8+ phenotype and were relatively rare in peripheral blood. What appeared characteristic of ankylosing spondylitis blood was a TCR beta motif of eight highly homologous variants.

With 7 bases removed from V and 0 bases from J, the gap between germline ends came to 9 bases. The CDR3 loop spans 12 amino acids. Germline-derived CDR1 and CDR2 are SQVTM and ANQGSEA. Each CDR3 protein gets one entry after TCRdb re-called the 5' RACE reads with MiXCR. The profile shows 700,000 to 850,000 distinct CDR3 sequences, about an eighth of them singletons. This clonotype was seen at least ten times. Its antigen is undetermined. This receptor was obtained from a male donor with ankylosing spondylitis. J is TRBJ1-1 and V is TRBV29-1; D is undetermined. Sequencing was carried out using blood, either unsorted or a sorted T cell fraction (not recorded which). CDR3: CSAVSMNTEAFF. The CDR3 nucleotides read TGCAGCGCCGTGTCCATGAACACTGAAGCTTTCTTT.